What follows are 19 T cell receptor beta chains derived from one specimen sequenced in a study of blood T cell repertoires in COVID-19. Sequencing was performed with immunoSEQ multiplex PCR; in TCRdb, only in-frame clones are kept and a portion is missing. The table shows 270,000 or so clones, with roughly 84% occurring only once. Specimen: PBMCs or T cells enriched from blood (not recorded which). The receptors come from a man between 45 and 60 years old who had recovered from COVID-19.

The V and J genes are TRBV4-1 and TRBJ1-6, with D perhaps matching TRBD1 (6 bases). The CDR3 consists of 16 residues. Germline CDR1 and CDR2: MGHRA and YSYEKL. V lost 3 bases and J 6 bases, leaving 15 bases between the germline ends. CDR3 DNA sequence: TGCGCCAGCAGCCACCCACAGGGTAGACTTAATTCACCCCTCCACTTT. Encoded protein: CASSHPQGRLNSPLHF.

The genes are TRBV7-8 and TRBJ1-5; TRBD1 agrees at 7 bases. The CDR3 length is 17 residues. Unmatched junction bases numbered 6, after V lost 0 bases and J lost 1 base. Germline V CDR1 and CDR2: SGHVS, FQNEAQ. DNA for the CDR3: TGTGCCAGCAGCTTAGCAGGCGGGACAGCCAGCAATCAGCCCCAGCATTTT. This sequence encodes CASSLAGGTASNQPQHF.

This clone is termed medium-sized. The genes are TRBV19 and TRBJ2-1, with 15 bases identical to TRBD2. With V trimmed by 1 base and J by 9 bases, 7 bases remained unmatched. CDR3 size: 17 residues. CDR1 LNHDA and CDR2 SQIVND come from the germline V gene (reference sequence). Here the CDR3 reads CASSIALMGLAGGEQFF. In DNA form, the CDR3 reads TGTGCCAGTAGTATAGCCCTAATGGGACTAGCGGGAGGTGAGCAGTTCTTC.

This clone was seen just once. The chain is built from TRBV6-1 and TRBJ2-3; 7 bases line up with TRBD1. Germline V gene lookup returns CDR1 MNHNS and CDR2 SASEGT. This CDR3 is built from 16 residues. J gave up 2 bases and V 4 bases, and 9 bases lay outside the gene matches. The CDR3 coding sequence is TGTGCCAGCAGTGGATATGGGGACAGCTACACAGATACGCAGTATTTT. This encodes CASSGYGDSYTDTQYF.

The rearrangement joins TRBV5-1 to TRBJ2-5, with 8 positions matching TRBD2. Per the germline V gene, CDR1 is SGHRS and CDR2 is YFSETQ. Trimming cost V 5 bases and J 5 bases; bases outside gene matches: 8. The CDR3 consists of 14 residues. Here the CDR3 DNA reads TGCGCCAGCAGTTCCGGGGGGGCCGGTGAGACCCAGTACTTC. Its translation is CASSSGGAGETQYF.

This rearrangement joins TRBV15 to TRBJ1-2, with no clear D. Germline CDR1 LNHNV, CDR2 YYDKDF (reference sequence). This CDR3 has 13 residues. The V end lost 0 bases, the J end lost 1 base, and 3 bases lay between the germline ends. The chain's CDR3 is CATSRDVNYGYTF. The CDR3 region has the DNA TGTGCCACCAGCAGAGACGTTAACTATGGCTACACCTTC.

V usage is TRBV19 and J usage is TRBJ2-7; TRBD1 matches at 7 bases. With V trimmed by 2 bases and J by 3 bases, 7 bases remained unmatched. Germline CDR1 and CDR2: LNHDA and SQIVND (reference sequence). The CDR3 loop spans 15 amino acids. CDR3 in DNA: TGTGCCAGTAGTATAACAGACAGGGAAGGCTACGAGCAGTACTTC. The encoded protein is CASSITDREGYEQYF. The full variable domain, with the rest looked up from reference TRBV19 and TRBJ2-7, is DGGITQSPKYLFRKEGQNVTLSCEQNLNHDAMYWYRQDPGQGLRLIYYSQIVNDFQKGDIAEGYSVSREKKESFPLTVTSAQKNPTAFYLCASSITDREGYEQYFGPGTRLTVT.

J is TRBJ1-4 and V is TRBV28; 7 nucleotides agree with TRBD1. Germline CDR1 MDHEN, CDR2 SYDVKM. The CDR3 sequence is 11 residues long. CDR3 nucleotide sequence: TGTGCGGGACAGCAGAATGAAAAACTGTTTTTT. It codes for CAGQQNEKLFF.

In DNA, the CDR3 is TGTGCCAGCAGCTTAGTTGGGGCGGGAGTGAGGAACGAGCAGTACTTC. As protein: CASSLVGAGVRNEQYF. V usage is TRBV11-3 and J usage is TRBJ2-7; 7 bases line up with TRBD2. CDR1 and CDR2 (germline): SGHNT, YENEEA. CDR3 length equals 16 residues. With 1 base clipped from V and 5 bases from J, the junction kept 11 bases outside the gene matches.

The chain couples TRBV9 to TRBJ1-2; the match to TRBD1 covers 12 bases. Germline CDR1 is SGDLS and CDR2 is YYNGEE. The CDR3 covers 17 residues. The junction had 10 bases not matched to a gene; V was cut back by 4 bases and J by 3 bases. In DNA form, the CDR3 reads TGTGCCAGCAGCATCCGCCGGGACAGGGGGCGTTACTATGGCTACACCTTC. This sequence encodes CASSIRRDRGRYYGYTF.

The genes are TRBV7-9 and TRBJ2-2; maybe TRBD2 (5 bases). The CDR3 covers 13 residues. Germline V CDR1 and CDR2: SEHNR, FQNEAQ (reference sequence). The V end lost 3 bases, the J end lost 5 bases, and 7 bases lay between the germline ends. CDR3 sequence reads: CASSFPGTGELFF. The DNA for the CDR3 is TGTGCCAGCAGCTTCCCGGGAACCGGGGAGCTGTTTTTT.

V usage is TRBV19 and J usage is TRBJ1-2, with 7 positions matching TRBD1. The CDR3 totals 16 residues. Germline trimming cut 7 bases from V and 2 bases from J; bases unmatched to any gene: 13. Germline CDR1 is LNHDA and CDR2 is SQIVND (reference sequence). CDR3 in DNA: TGTGCCAGTAACACCGTAAGACAGGGCCCGAACTATGGCTACACCTTC. The encoded protein is CASNTVRQGPNYGYTF.

This chain connects TRBV10-3 to TRBJ2-7; 9 bases align to TRBD2. The CDR3 contains 17 residues. Germline trimming cut 2 bases from V and 4 bases from J; bases unmatched to any gene: 12. Germline V lookup: CDR1 ENHRY, CDR2 SYGVKD. CDR3 in DNA: TGTGCCATCAGTGAGGCCTTGCCGGGACTAGCCACGTACGAGCAGTACTTC. It is translated as CAISEALPGLATYEQYF.

This sequence joins TRBV5-6 and TRBJ2-3; D gene ambiguous. The CDR3 covers 12 residues. Germline CDR1 is SGHDT and CDR2 is YYEEEE. The V end was cut by 0 bases, the J end by 4 bases, with 3 bases between. The CDR3 region has the DNA TGTGCCAGCAGCTTGGCAGCAGATACGCAGTATTTT. Translated, it gives CASSLAADTQYF.

J is TRBJ2-7 and V is TRBV7-9, with 8 bases aligning to TRBD1. V trimming: 4 bases; J trimming: 0 bases; junction bases outside the gene matches: 2. In germline, CDR1 is SEHNR, CDR2 FQNEAQ (reference sequence). The CDR3 is made up of 14 amino acids. CDR3 coding DNA: TGTGCCAGCAGCTCGGGACAGGCCTCCTACGAGCAGTACTTC. This codes for CASSSGQASYEQYF.

On this clone itself: This may come from a read error, since a much larger clone is one base off. The chain is built from TRBV5-1 and TRBJ1-3; 7 bases line up with TRBD1. The CDR3 consists of 14 residues. The germline V gene encodes CDR1 SGHRS and CDR2 YFSETQ. V was clipped by 4 bases and J by 4 bases; unmatched bases: 5. The CDR3 nucleotides read TGCGCCAGCAGCGCCGGGACAGACGGAAACACCATATATTTT. It yields the protein CASSAGTDGNTIYF.

The chain joins TRBV11-3 to TRBJ1-4; 7 bases are a match to TRBD1. The V gene end was trimmed by 7 bases and the J gene end by 8 bases; junction bases not matched to a gene: 13. The length of the CDR3 is 15 residues. Germline V lookup: CDR1 SGHNT, CDR2 YENEEA. The CDR3 DNA reads as TGTGCCAGCACCTCCGGATACAGGGGTGGGGAAAAACTGTTTTTT. This sequence encodes CASTSGYRGGEKLFF.

V is TRBV4-2 and J is TRBJ1-6; D is undetermined. CDR1 and CDR2 (germline): LGHNA, YNFKEQ. Trimming shortened V by 0 bases and J by 7 bases, and 7 bases separated the two germline ends. The CDR3 sequence is 14 residues long. DNA of the CDR3: TGTGCCAGCAGCCAAGATCTAAGCAATTCACCCCTCCACTTT. Its translation: CASSQDLSNSPLHF.

This clone was counted between two and nine times. This chain links TRBV3-1 (or the pseudogene TRBV3-2) with TRBJ1-5; D uncertain. CDR3 length equals 14 residues. CDR1 is LGHDT and CDR2 is YNNKEL in the germline V gene (reference sequence). With 4 bases removed from V and 0 bases from J, the gap between germline ends came to 7 bases. The CDR3 nucleotides read TGTGCCAGCAGCCCAGGTCATAGCAATCAGCCCCAGCATTTT. Residues: CASSPGHSNQPQHF.